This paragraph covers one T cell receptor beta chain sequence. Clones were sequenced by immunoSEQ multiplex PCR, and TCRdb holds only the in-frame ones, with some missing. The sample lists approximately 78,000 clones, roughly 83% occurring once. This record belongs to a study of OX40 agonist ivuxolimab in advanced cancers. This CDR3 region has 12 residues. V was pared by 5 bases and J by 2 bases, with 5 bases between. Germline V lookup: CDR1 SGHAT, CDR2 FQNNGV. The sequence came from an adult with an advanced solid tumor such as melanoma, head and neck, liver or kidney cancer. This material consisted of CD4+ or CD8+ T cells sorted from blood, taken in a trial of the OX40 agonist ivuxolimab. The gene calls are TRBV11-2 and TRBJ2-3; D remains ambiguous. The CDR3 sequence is CASSPNTDTQYF. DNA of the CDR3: TGTGCCAGCAGCCCAAACACAGATACGCAGTATTTT. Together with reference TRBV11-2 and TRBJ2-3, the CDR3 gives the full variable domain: EAGVAQSPRYKIIEKRQSVAFWCNPISGHATLYWYQQILGQGPKLLIQFQNNGVVDDSQLPKDRFSAERLKGVDSTLKIQPAKLEDSAVYLCASSPNTDTQYFGPGTRLTVL.